The 8 T cell receptor beta chains below were found in one sample sequenced in a study of blood T cell repertoires in COVID-19. TCRdb keeps only in-frame clones here, not all; method: immunoSEQ multiplex PCR. The sample holds about 480,000 clones, 88% seen once. Sequencing was carried out using PBMCs or T cells enriched from blood (not recorded which). The receptor set was obtained from a woman between 40 and 55 years old who had recovered from COVID-19.

With respect to this clone: This sample also contains other DNA sequences that code for the same CDR3. The chain carries TRBV18 and TRBJ2-5; 12 bases map to TRBD1. With V trimmed by 0 bases and J by 5 bases, 1 base remained unmatched. The CDR3 totals 15 residues. Germline CDR1 and CDR2: KGHSH and LQKENI. CDR3 amino acids: CASSPPGQGAETQYF. The CDR3 coding sequence is TGTGCCAGCTCACCACCGGGACAGGGGGCCGAGACCCAGTACTTC.

This chain connects TRBV29-1 to TRBJ2-5, with TRBD2 matching over 9 bases. This CDR3 is built from 15 residues. Trimming cost V 2 bases and J 2 bases; bases outside gene matches: 6. Germline CDR1 is SQVTM and CDR2 is ANQGSEA. CDR3 DNA sequence: TGCAGCGTTGAACTGACTAGCGGAATACAAGAGACCCAGTACTTC. Protein: CSVELTSGIQETQYF. The whole variable domain, filled in from reference TRBV29-1 and TRBJ2-5, reads SAVISQKPSRDICQRGTSLTIQCQVDSQVTMMFWYRQQPGQSLTLIATANQGSEATYESGFVIDKFPISRPNLTFSTLTVSNMSPEDSSIYLCSVELTSGIQETQYFGPGTRLLVL.

This clone showed up just once. This chain's CDR3 is CASSAGDRAFGNTIYF. CDR3 coding DNA: TGTGCCAGCAGCGCGGGGGACAGGGCGTTTGGAAACACCATATATTTT. The gene calls are TRBV14 and TRBJ1-3; 9 bases are a match to TRBD1. With 5 bases clipped from V and 3 bases from J, the junction kept 8 bases outside the gene matches. The CDR3 sequence is 16 residues long. Germline loops: CDR1 SGHDN, CDR2 FVKESK. Together with reference TRBV14 and TRBJ1-3, the CDR3 gives the full variable domain: EAGVTQFPSHSVIEKGQTVTLRCDPISGHDNLYWYRRVMGKEIKFLLHFVKESKQDESGMPNNRFLAERTGGTYSTLKVQPAELEDSGVYFCASSAGDRAFGNTIYFGEGSWLTVV.

The CDR3 loop reads CASSYTITGAYGYTF. CDR3 bases: TGTGCCAGCAGTTACACCATTACAGGGGCCTATGGCTACACCTTC. J is TRBJ1-2 and V is TRBV6-5, with 7 bases identical to TRBD1. Losses at the gene ends were 2 bases for V and 4 bases for J; bases not matched to a gene: 7. This CDR3 has 15 residues. In germline, CDR1 is MNHEY, CDR2 SVGAGI.

The V and J genes are TRBV2 and TRBJ2-1, with TRBD2 as a possible D gene (5 bases). The V gene lost 5 bases and the J gene lost 9 bases, with 14 bases spanning the gap. Germline assignment: CDR1 SNHLY and CDR2 FYNNEI. The CDR3 loop spans 13 amino acids. The CDR3 sequence: CASSPSSLAEQFF. DNA for the CDR3: TGTGCCAGCAGTCCCTCTAGCTTGGCTGAGCAGTTCTTC.

This rearrangement joins TRBV4-3 to TRBJ2-7, with D possibly being TRBD1 (5 bases). V lost 1 base, J lost 4 bases, and 17 bases lay in between. The CDR3 sequence is 16 residues long. Germline V lookup: CDR1 LGHNA, CDR2 YSLEER. The CDR3 DNA follows: TGCGCCAGCAGCCAAGGCCTCCGGGCAGGGTCGTACGAGCAGTACTTC. It translates to CASSQGLRAGSYEQYF.

The V gene is TRBV30, the J gene TRBJ2-5; TRBD2 matches at 7 bases. CDR3 length: 17 residues. J gave up 4 bases and V 5 bases, and 19 bases lay outside the gene matches. Germline CDR1 reads GTSNPN; CDR2 reads SVGIG (reference sequence). Here the CDR3 reads CAWGPTSAGLNRETQYF. The DNA for the CDR3 is TGTGCCTGGGGGCCAACTAGCGCGGGTCTTAACCGAGAGACCCAGTACTTC.

CDR3 bases: TGTGCCAGCAGTTCGGACAGGGCGCGGACTGAAGCTTTCTTT. This encodes CASSSDRARTEAFF. The gene calls are TRBV7-9 and TRBJ1-1; 8 bases line up with TRBD1. CDR1 is SEHNR, CDR2 FQNEAQ, per germline (reference sequence). The CDR3 length is 14 residues. Trimming at V came to 6 bases and at J to 5 bases, leaving 8 bases not matched to a gene. The full variable domain, in which reference TRBV7-9 and TRBJ1-1 provide the parts outside the CDR3, is DTGVSQNPRHKITKRGQNVTFRCDPISEHNRLYWYRQTLGQGPEFLTYFQNEAQLEKSRLLSDRFSAERPKGSFSTLEIQRTEQGDSAMYLCASSSDRARTEAFFGQGTRLTVV.